The clone carrying this TCR beta chain was seen only a few times. J lost 5 bases, V lost 3 bases, and 4 bases had no gene match. This CDR3 is 14 amino acids long. Arm-PCR of CDR3 regions and iRepertoire HTBI primers were used to build TCR beta libraries. TCRdb used MiXCR to reprocess the multiplex PCR reads, holding one entry per CDR3 protein. Of 500,000 or so distinct CDR3 sequences listed, roughly 15% are singletons. The data belong to a study of regulatory T cells in long-lasting Graves disease. As for time point: newly diagnosed GD, antithyroid drugs for less than 3 months. The TCR library was made from RNA extracted from PBMCs. A further study also used this sample, focusing on T cells in Graves' hyperthyroidism and ophthalmopathy.

This clonotype was sampled from a woman aged 35-60 years with Graves disease. Sequences were derived from peripheral blood mononuclear cells (PBMCs), sampled at new diagnosis, from a patient treated with antithyroid drugs. The chain is built from TRBV12-3 or TRBV12-4 and TRBJ2-5, with 9 bases lining up with TRBD1. CDR3 in amino acids: CASSFGQGFETQYF. CDR3 in DNA: TGTGCCAGCAGTTTCGGACAGGGGTTTGAGACCCAGTACTTC.